Given below is one T cell receptor (beta chain) in context. Its antigen remains unknown. Clones were read by immunoSEQ multiplex PCR, and TCRdb kept only the in-frame ones, dropping some. In the table there are over 110,000 clones, approximately 87% of which are singletons. This entry is derived from a study of cytomegalovirus exposure and HLA in healthy donors. Study in general: Later, an analysis reported that the roughly 120 validation repertoires had used the same platform as the approximately 690 first-cohort repertoires.

The study, taken as a whole, reports: In vitro confirmation showed three CMV-associated chains to be CMV antigen specific. Some TCR beta chains (over 150 of them) were listed as cytomegalovirus-associated.

Sequencing input: PBMCs. This clonotype originated in a man aged 18 to 29 in good health and CMV-seronegative.

CDR3 residues: CASNQGAVGGYTF. The CDR3 DNA is TGTGCCAGCAATCAGGGGGCAGTAGGAGGCTACACCTTC. The J gene is TRBJ1-2, the V gene TRBV6-1; 8 positions agree with TRBD1. The germline V gene encodes CDR1 MNHNS and CDR2 SASEGT. V was pared by 7 bases and J by 8 bases, with 9 bases of the junction left unmatched. The CDR3 consists of 13 residues.